This T cell receptor beta chain was recovered during a study of cytomegalovirus exposure and HLA in healthy donors. CDR1 is SSHAT, CDR2 FNYEAQ, per germline (reference sequence). The CDR3 runs to 13 residues. Between the trimmed V and J ends, which lost 1 base and 4 bases, there was a span of 8 bases. General study findings and limits: In an earlier analysis, most TCR beta V segments were productive about 87% or about 30% of the time.

The primer mix had 60 Vbeta and 13 Jbeta primers. Original handling: Per a later analysis, the number of unique TCR beta chains was 75 million to 90 million, of which roughly 9.9 million were shared. Clones were sequenced by immunoSEQ multiplex PCR, and TCRdb holds only the in-frame ones, with some missing. That table furnishes V, J and clone size, whereas the DNA furnished D and trimming. Among about 140,000 clones, roughly 76% were seen once, and the ten largest hold approximately 1.5%. Comments on this clone: Its matching antigen is unknown.

Sequenced input: PBMCs. The rearrangement uses TRBV7-7 and TRBJ2-7; TRBD2 might be the D (6 bases). The receptor comes from a female donor in good health and CMV-seronegative. CDR3 coding DNA: TGTGCCAGCAGCTTAGAGGAGGGTTACGAGCAGTACTTC. Translating gives CASSLEEGYEQYF. The variable domain in full, with the rest retrieved from reference TRBV7-7 and TRBJ2-7, is GAGVSQSPRYKVTKRGQDVTLRCDPISSHATLYWYQQALGQGPEFLTYFNYEAQPDKSGLPSDRFSAERPEGSISTLTIQRTEQRDSAMYRCASSLEEGYEQYFGPGTRLTVT.